This entry is about one T cell receptor beta chain. These data originate in a study of blood T cell repertoires in COVID-19. Study summary: Both acute and convalescent COVID-19 samples were obtained from the United States, Italy and Spain. From T cells, B-cell-depleted T cells, or PBMCs came the material, which was cDNA or gDNA.

The CDR3 contains 16 residues. The V and J ends lost 1 base and 6 bases respectively, with 18 bases between them. The V gene's germline CDR1 is LGHDT and CDR2 YNNKEL (reference sequence). Original analysis: Reference gene primer amplification gave nucleated cell count estimates. Generated by immunoSEQ multiplex PCR, the TCRdb table keeps only in-frame clones and is missing some. That table furnishes V, J and clone size, whereas the DNA furnished D and trimming. The sample has 90,000 to 120,000 clones, roughly 90% seen once; the top ten hold roughly 4.9%. The sample consisted of peripheral blood. The TCR originated in a man aged 35 to 55 with active or convalescent COVID-19. The chain combines TRBV3-1 (or the pseudogene TRBV3-2) with TRBJ1-1; D gene ambiguous. The CDR3 is CASSQVGATGGPEAFF. For the CDR3, the DNA is TGTGCCAGCAGCCAAGTAGGTGCCACGGGAGGGCCTGAAGCTTTCTTT.